These T cell receptor beta chains were read from a single sample in a study of T cells of healthy individuals. TCRdb re-called the 5' RACE reads with MiXCR, one entry per CDR3 protein. This repertoire shows over 95,000 distinct CDR3 sequences, around 17% found once; its top ten account for more than 5.5%. The source is a human donor in good health. Both conserved end residues are part of each CDR3. D genes are given only for firm matches. Only part of the rows carry a size: once, few, many, or a class if the clone is expanded.

j_call clone_size d_call v_call cdr3_aa cdr3_nt
TRBJ1-1 many - TRBV27 CASKSNTEAFF TGTGCCAGCAAGTCAAATACTGAAGCTTTCTTT
TRBJ1-1 - - TRBV4-1 CASSQERGGAFF TGCGCCAGCAGCCAAGAAAGAGGGGGAGCTTTCTTT
TRBJ1-2 many - TRBV6-2/TRBV6-3 CASSQGQNYGYTF TGTGCCAGCAGCCAAGGACAGAACTATGGCTACACCTTC
TRBJ2-1 - - TRBV9 CASSGGPLAGTPYNEQFF TGTGCCAGCAGCGGAGGGCCCCTAGCAGGGACACCCTACAATGAGCAGTTCTTC
TRBJ2-1 - - TRBV30 CAWSFRENEQFF TGTGCCTGGAGTTTCAGGGAAAATGAGCAGTTCTTC
TRBJ1-5 many - TRBV6-6 CASSPETSNQPQHF TGTGCCAGCAGCCCGGAGACAAGCAATCAGCCCCAGCATTTT
TRBJ2-2 - - TRBV24-1 CATSGGTDTGELFF TGTGCCACCAGTGGAGGGACGGACACCGGGGAGCTGTTTTTT
TRBJ2-1 - TRBD1 TRBV15 CATSSHRGPINEQFF TGTGCCACCAGCAGCCACAGGGGGCCGATCAATGAGCAGTTCTTC
TRBJ2-2 - TRBD2 TRBV5-1 CASSPDRLAGTGELFF TGCGCCAGCAGCCCCGATAGACTAGCGGGGACCGGGGAGCTGTTTTTT
TRBJ2-1 many TRBD1 TRBV19 CASSFLWTGERQNNEQFF TGTGCCAGTAGTTTCCTCTGGACAGGGGAACGACAAAACAATGAGCAGTTCTTC
TRBJ1-6 few TRBD1 TRBV20-1 CSARDGDRGPIRSPLHF TGCAGTGCTAGAGACGGGGACAGGGGACCTATTCGGTCACCCCTCCACTTT
TRBJ2-2 few - TRBV4-3 CASSQDKGWAGELFF TGCGCCAGCAGCCAAGATAAGGGTTGGGCCGGGGAGCTGTTTTTT
TRBJ2-1 - TRBD2 TRBV7-2 CASSIAGASYNEQFF TGTGCCAGCAGTATAGCGGGGGCCTCTTACAATGAGCAGTTCTTC
TRBJ2-5 - - TRBV5-1 CASSLYPSGIQETQYF TGCGCCAGCAGCTTGTATCCCTCAGGGATCCAAGAGACCCAGTACTTC
TRBJ2-3 - TRBD1 TRBV11-2 CASSSRQGRSTDTQYF TGTGCCAGCAGCTCCCGACAGGGGCGAAGCACAGATACGCAGTATTTT
TRBJ2-3 many TRBD2 TRBV4-1 CASSQRSGGAGDTQYF TGCGCCAGCAGCCAACGGTCGGGGGGGGCGGGTGATACGCAGTATTTT
TRBJ1-2 many - TRBV5-4 CASSPSASVGRLGGYTF TGTGCCAGCAGCCCCAGCGCATCCGTTGGGAGACTGGGTGGCTACACCTTC
TRBJ2-1 - - TRBV6-2/TRBV6-3 CASSSAPTMSSSSYNEQFF TGTGCCAGCAGTTCGGCTCCTACAATGAGCAGTTCGAGCTACAATGAGCAGTTCTTC
TRBJ1-3 many - TRBV2 CASSVSSGNTIYF TGTGCCAGCAGTGTTAGTTCTGGAAACACCATATATTTT
TRBJ2-1 many - TRBV14 CASSRRASFEGEQFF TGTGCCAGCAGCCGGAGGGCTTCTTTCGAGGGTGAGCAGTTCTTC
TRBJ1-1 few - TRBV28 CASSFRWSTEAFF TGTGCCAGCAGTTTTAGGTGGAGCACTGAAGCTTTCTTT
TRBJ2-7 few - TRBV25-1 CASSRAGSYEQYF TGTGCCAGCAGTCGGGCGGGGTCCTACGAGCAGTACTTC
TRBJ1-1 - - TRBV11-2 CASSYPLGGHNTEAFF TGTGCCAGCAGCTACCCCTTGGGGGGGCATAACACTGAAGCTTTCTTT
TRBJ2-5 - TRBD2 TRBV10-3 CATTSGGAWETQYF TGTGCCACGACTAGCGGGGGGGCCTGGGAGACCCAGTACTTC
TRBJ1-2 few - TRBV7-2 CASSLVGGDGYTF TGTGCCAGCAGCTTAGTAGGGGGGGATGGCTACACCTTC
TRBJ1-1 many TRBD1 TRBV7-3 CASSPGQGMNTEAFF TGTGCCAGCAGCCCGGGACAGGGGATGAACACTGAAGCTTTCTTT
TRBJ2-2 few - TRBV5-4 CASSPGQNTGELFF TGTGCCAGCAGCCCGGGACAGAACACCGGGGAGCTGTTTTTT
TRBJ1-2 few - TRBV28 CASRQVLRGYGYTF TGTGCCAGCCGTCAGGTCCTCAGAGGATATGGCTACACCTTC